The T cell receptor (beta chain) described here comes from a study of blood T cell repertoires in COVID-19. The wider study: PBMCs, B-cell-depleted T cells, or T cells were the source of the cDNA or gDNA that made up the material.

Original data processing: Scientists estimated how many nucleated cells there were by amplifying reference gene primers. This table comes from immunoSEQ multiplex PCR, and its TCRdb copy is limited to in-frame clones, with some not included. The D gene and trimming were derived from the DNA, and the V and J assignments and clone size from that table. This table holds about 310,000 clones, almost 90% found once. Germline values: CDR1 GTSNPN, CDR2 SVGIG (reference sequence). The V and J ends lost 3 bases and 4 bases, in that order; junction bases with no gene match: 9. The CDR3 spans 14 residues. The chain combines TRBV30 with TRBJ2-7; 7 bases fit TRBD2. What was sequenced was peripheral blood. The TCR sequence derives from a woman aged 40-49 years with COVID-19, enrolled during active disease. Here the CDR3 reads CAWRRGGKGYEQYF. CDR3 sequence (DNA): TGTGCCTGGAGAAGGGGAGGGAAGGGTTACGAGCAGTACTTC.